One sample yielded the 5 T cell receptor beta chains listed below, sequenced in a study of shared clonotypes between healthy human individuals. The repertoire was sequenced with immunoSEQ multiplex PCR; TCRdb's copy has only in-frame clones and lacks some. The top ten hold approximately 12% of the sample, which has 450,000 to 500,000 clones, approximately 79% seen once. The sequencing input was PBMCs. The receptor source for this set is a woman between 40 and 55 years old in good health. Some clones in this sample may be carry-over from other donors' samples.

This sequence joins TRBV5-1 and TRBJ2-6; D gene ambiguous. Germline lookup yields CDR1 SGHRS and CDR2 YFSETQ. This CDR3 spans 15 amino acids. V was clipped by 3 bases and J by 0 bases, with 7 bases between them. This chain's CDR3 is CASSSANSGANVLTF. The CDR3 DNA follows: TGCGCCAGCAGCTCAGCGAACTCTGGGGCCAACGTCCTGACTTTC. The variable domain in full, completed from reference TRBV5-1 and TRBJ2-6, reads KAGVTQTPRYLIKTRGQQVTLSCSPISGHRSVSWYQQTPGQGLQFLFEYFSETQRNKGNFPGRFSGRQFSNSRSEMNVSTLELGDSALYLCASSSANSGANVLTFGAGSRLTVL.

V usage is TRBV5-1 and J usage is TRBJ2-7, with 11 nucleotides matching TRBD2. CDR1 and CDR2 (germline): SGHRS, YFSETQ. Unmatched junction bases numbered 6, after V lost 4 bases and J lost 6 bases. The length of the CDR3 is 14 residues. The CDR3 DNA follows: TGCGCCAGCAGCCCGGGGGGGACTAGCGGCGAGCAGTACTTC. Protein sequence: CASSPGGTSGEQYF.

This clone was counted a single time. The V call is TRBV5-1, the J call TRBJ1-2, with D uncertain. Germline assignment: CDR1 SGHRS and CDR2 YFSETQ. CDR3 length: 15 residues. The ends were cut back, 5 bases at V and 8 bases at J, with 22 bases in the middle. The CDR3 nucleotides read TGCGCCAGCAGACCGGACGGGAATAACTATCAAGGCTACACCTTC. Protein product: CASRPDGNNYQGYTF.

The chain employs TRBV5-1 and TRBJ2-2; D uncertain. The V end lost 0 bases, the J end lost 2 bases, and 5 bases lay between the germline ends. The germline V gene encodes CDR1 SGHRS and CDR2 YFSETQ. The CDR3 has 14 residues. CDR3 region: CASSLVVNTGELFF. The DNA for the CDR3 is TGCGCCAGCAGCTTGGTGGTTAACACCGGGGAGCTGTTTTTT. The entire variable domain, with the rest obtained from reference TRBV5-1 and TRBJ2-2, is as follows: KAGVTQTPRYLIKTRGQQVTLSCSPISGHRSVSWYQQTPGQGLQFLFEYFSETQRNKGNFPGRFSGRQFSNSRSEMNVSTLELGDSALYLCASSLVVNTGELFFGEGSRLTVL.

The chain combines TRBV6-4 with TRBJ2-1; no clear D. This CDR3 is built from 13 residues. Trimming pared 3 bases from V and 7 bases from J, leaving 10 bases between. Per germline, CDR1 MRHNA and CDR2 SNTAGT. CDR3 in amino acids: CASSEAVENEQFF. CDR3 in DNA: TGTGCCAGCAGTGAAGCCGTCGAGAATGAGCAGTTCTTC.